The 7 T cell receptor beta chains below all came from one sample that was sequenced in a study of beta chain features in type 1 diabetes. Expressed TCRB transcripts got sequenced, as all isolated RNA was reverse transcribed. TCRdb's copy holds only in-frame clones and misses some; the assay was immunoSEQ multiplex PCR. The table has approximately 170,000 clones, approximately 9% seen once; the top ten hold about 2.5%. The material sequenced was central memory CD4+ T cells from blood. The receptors derive from a woman aged 18-29 years in good health.

The gene calls are TRBV6-1 and TRBJ2-7; TRBD1 aligns across 10 bases. V lost 3 bases, J lost 1 base, and 3 bases stayed unmatched. CDR3 size: 15 residues. Germline V gene data show CDR1 as MNHNS and CDR2 as SASEGT. The CDR3 is CASSEGQGTSYEQYF. CDR3 nucleotide sequence: TGTGCCAGCAGTGAGGGACAGGGGACTTCCTACGAGCAGTACTTC.

This clone appeared a few times. This chain uses TRBV10-3 with TRBJ2-3; 9 positions agree with TRBD2. From germline, CDR1 is ENHRY and CDR2 SYGVKD. The J segment lost 6 bases and the V segment lost 7 bases, leaving 11 bases of the junction unmatched. CDR3 length: 15 amino acids. The CDR3 loop reads CAINVGGGDRDTQYF. The CDR3 DNA sequence: TGTGCCATCAACGTGGGCGGGGGGGACCGGGATACGCAGTATTTT.

This clone was seen more than once but under ten times. The chain employs TRBV11-2 and TRBJ1-1; D gene unclear. V lost 2 bases and J 1 base, leaving 11 bases between the germline ends. This CDR3 is built from 15 residues. The germline V gene encodes CDR1 SGHAT and CDR2 FQNNGV. CDR3 nucleotide sequence: TGTGCCAGCAGCTTACTCCCCGGGTCGAACACTGAAGCTTTCTTT. Encoded protein: CASSLLPGSNTEAFF.

A few counts support this clone. The chain carries TRBV5-4 and TRBJ2-5; 10 bases match TRBD2. The CDR3 runs 16 residues. V dropped 0 bases and J dropped 1; count of bases not matched to a gene: 3. Germline V gene sequence: CDR1 SGHNT, CDR2 YYREEE (reference sequence). DNA of the CDR3: TGTGCCAGCAGCTTGGCCCCTAGCGGGGGCCAAGAGACCCAGTACTTC. Translated: CASSLAPSGGQETQYF.

This clone was recorded at least ten times. The V gene is TRBV7-9, the J gene TRBJ2-5, with 8 bases aligning to TRBD1. This CDR3 is 14 amino acids long. J lost 7 bases, V lost 1 base, and 5 bases had no gene match. Germline lookup yields CDR1 SEHNR and CDR2 FQNEAQ (reference sequence). The CDR3 nucleotides read TGTGCCAGCAGCTTAGACAGGGGGGTCGCGACCCAGTACTTC. This translates into CASSLDRGVATQYF.

This clone was detected a few times. J is TRBJ2-5 and V is TRBV7-2; a weak D match, TRBD1 (5 bases). Germline loops: CDR1 SGHTA, CDR2 FQGNSA. The CDR3 is 13 residues long. The germline V and J ends were trimmed by 5 bases and 1 base, with 8 bases remaining between them. CDR3 sequence: CASSTTGQETQYF. DNA for the CDR3: TGTGCCAGCAGCACAACAGGCCAAGAGACCCAGTACTTC.

The chain couples TRBV5-4 to TRBJ1-2, with 7 bases that match TRBD1. The CDR3 extends over 13 amino acids. Germline values: CDR1 SGHNT, CDR2 YYREEE (reference sequence). Losses at the gene ends were 6 bases for V and 8 bases for J; bases not matched to a gene: 10. In nucleotides, the CDR3 is TGTGCCAGCATAGGACAGGCGGCGGGGGGCTACACCTTC. Protein: CASIGQAAGGYTF.